Following are 24 T cell receptor beta chains from one sample sequenced in a study of cytomegalovirus exposure and HLA in healthy donors. The PCR ran on 60 Vbeta and 13 Jbeta primers. The data were produced by immunoSEQ multiplex PCR, yet TCRdb's version contains in-frame clones alone and is incomplete. The sample records about 110,000 clones, over 60% being singletons. The specimen was PBMCs. The receptor set was obtained from a woman aged 25-40 years in good health and CMV-seronegative.

The chain is built from TRBV19 and TRBJ1-5; 8 bases are shared with TRBD1. J gave up 2 bases and V 8 bases, and 2 bases lay outside the gene matches. The CDR3 covers 13 residues. CDR1 and CDR2 from the germline V gene are LNHDA and SQIVND (reference sequence). The CDR3 region is CASADRGNQPQHF. The CDR3, as DNA: TGTGCCAGTGCGGACAGGGGCAATCAGCCCCAGCATTTT.

The V call is TRBV28, the J call TRBJ1-5; 8 bases are shared with TRBD1. The CDR3 is made up of 14 amino acids. J gave up 5 bases and V 5 bases, and 5 bases lay outside the gene matches. Germline CDR1 reads MDHEN; CDR2 reads SYDVKM. The chain's CDR3 is CASSTPGGYQPQHF. The CDR3 DNA reads TGTGCCAGCAGTACCCCAGGGGGCTATCAGCCCCAGCATTTT.

V usage is TRBV6-5 and J usage is TRBJ2-5, with TRBD2 matching over 9 bases. The CDR3 is 14 amino acids. V dropped 3 bases and J dropped 6; count of bases not matched to a gene: 5. Per germline, CDR1 MNHEY and CDR2 SVGAGI. DNA of the CDR3: TGTGCCAGCAGTTATAAGGGACTAGCACAGACCCAGTACTTC. This codes for CASSYKGLAQTQYF.

This clone has a handful of counts. This sequence joins TRBV5-1 and TRBJ2-2, with 7 bases fitting TRBD1. There are 16 residues in the CDR3. Germline V gene lookup returns CDR1 SGHRS and CDR2 YFSETQ. V dropped 6 bases and J dropped 0; count of bases not matched to a gene: 8. Written as DNA, the CDR3 is TGCGCCAGCACCCCGCCGGACAGGTCGAACACCGGGGAGCTGTTTTTT. Translation: CASTPPDRSNTGELFF.

The V call is TRBV5-1, the J call TRBJ2-3, with a possible D match to TRBD1 (5 bases). The CDR3 is 14 residues long. Between the trimmed V and J ends, which lost 1 base and 5 bases, there was a span of 11 bases. The germline gives CDR1 SGHRS, CDR2 YFSETQ. The CDR3 loop is CASSLTGRGDTQYF. CDR3 DNA: TGCGCCAGCAGCTTGACAGGAAGGGGAGATACGCAGTATTTT.

The chain couples TRBV5-5 to TRBJ2-2, with D perhaps matching TRBD2 (6 bases). The germline gives CDR1 SGHKS, CDR2 YYEKEE (reference sequence). This CDR3 has 14 amino acids. The V gene lost 3 bases and the J gene lost 4 bases, with 10 bases spanning the gap. This chain's CDR3 is CASSYFGGTGELFF. The DNA for the CDR3 is TGTGCCAGCAGCTACTTCGGGGGCACCGGGGAGCTGTTTTTT.

J is TRBJ2-2 and V is TRBV19; a weak D match, TRBD2 (5 bases). Per germline, CDR1 LNHDA and CDR2 SQIVND (reference sequence). CDR3 size: 14 residues. Deletions cut 4 bases from V and 6 bases from J, with 12 bases between. CDR3 bases: TGTGCCAGTAGTACCCTAGCTGGCGCCGGGGAGCTGTTTTTT. Translating it yields CASSTLAGAGELFF.

This chain uses TRBV9 with TRBJ1-5; tentatively, D is TRBD1 (6 bases). The germline V gene has CDR1 SGDLS and CDR2 YYNGEE. V was pared by 4 bases and J by 6 bases, with 17 bases between. CDR3 length: 15 residues. CDR3 residues: CASSIGTLVGQPQHF. The CDR3 coding sequence is TGTGCCAGCAGCATCGGGACACTCGTGGGTCAGCCCCAGCATTTT.

This chain joins TRBV29-1 and TRBJ1-1; D remains unclear. Trimming took 4 bases from V and 4 from J, leaving 10 bases between them. The CDR3 spans 12 residues. Looked up from germline, CDR1 is SQVTM and CDR2 is ANQGSEA. For the CDR3, the DNA is TGCAGCGTTGTACTGCTTCGCACTGAAGCTTTCTTT. It encodes CSVVLLRTEAFF.

This clone was observed a handful of times. This chain links TRBV28 with TRBJ2-7; 7 nucleotides line up with TRBD2. CDR1 is MDHEN and CDR2 is SYDVKM in the germline V gene. This CDR3 has 15 residues. V trimming: 8 bases; J trimming: 3 bases; junction bases outside the gene matches: 13. For the CDR3, the DNA is TGTGCCAGCCGAGGTATATGGGAGGGCCGCTACGAGCAGTACTTC. Its protein is CASRGIWEGRYEQYF.

The chain has TRBV4-1 and TRBJ1-2; weak D call: TRBD1 (6 bases). Between the trimmed V and J ends, which lost 1 base and 9 bases, there was a span of 18 bases. Germline-derived CDR1 and CDR2 are MGHRA and YSYEKL. This CDR3 is built from 15 residues. The CDR3 spells CASSQVVVGAGSYTF. The CDR3 DNA follows: TGCGCCAGCAGCCAAGTCGTCGTGGGGGCCGGGAGCTACACCTTC.

The chain couples TRBV30 to TRBJ2-3; weak D call: TRBD2 (5 bases). The CDR3 consists of 12 residues. V lost 4 bases, J lost 7 bases, and 12 bases lay in between. The germline V gene encodes CDR1 GTSNPN and CDR2 SVGIG (reference sequence). The DNA of the CDR3 is TGTGCCTGGACTCGGGGATTTTATACGCAGTATTTT. Translating it yields CAWTRGFYTQYF.

This chain links TRBV7-7 with TRBJ2-6, with TRBD1 identical over 9 bases. With 5 bases clipped from V and 3 bases from J, the junction kept 8 bases outside the gene matches. This CDR3 spans 17 amino acids. Germline lookup yields CDR1 SSHAT and CDR2 FNYEAQ (reference sequence). The CDR3 coding sequence is TGTGCCAGCAGCCCCGCGGGACAGGGAAATGGGGCCAACGTCCTGACTTTC. Its translation: CASSPAGQGNGANVLTF.

This rearrangement joins TRBV7-2 to TRBJ1-5; a weak D match, TRBD1 (5 bases). Germline CDR1 and CDR2: SGHTA and FQGNSA. V was trimmed by 3 bases and J by 2 bases, leaving 8 bases between them. The CDR3 spans 14 residues. The CDR3 protein is CASSFDRGNQPQHF. CDR3 nucleotides: TGTGCCAGCAGCTTCGACAGAGGCAATCAGCCCCAGCATTTT.

The gene calls are TRBV27 and TRBJ2-7; TRBD1 aligns across 9 bases. The germline CDR1 and CDR2 sequences are MNHEY and SMNVEV (reference sequence). V was pared by 6 bases and J by 5 bases, with 5 bases of the junction left unmatched. The length of the CDR3 is 13 residues. This CDR3 reads CASSGTGWDEQYF. The CDR3 region has the DNA TGTGCCAGCAGCGGGACAGGGTGGGACGAGCAGTACTTC.

J is TRBJ2-7 and V is TRBV11-2, with 8 positions matching TRBD1. The CDR3 is 15 amino acids. Germline V gives CDR1 SGHAT, CDR2 FQNNGV. V was clipped by 5 bases and J by 3 bases; unmatched bases: 9. CDR3 sequence (DNA): TGTGCCAGCAGCCGGTACGGGACAGGAAACTACGAGCAGTACTTC. As protein: CASSRYGTGNYEQYF.

The chain is built from TRBV14 and TRBJ2-1; D not certain. V lost 4 bases, J lost 8 bases, and 15 bases lay in between. CDR1 is SGHDN, CDR2 FVKESK, per germline. This CDR3 contains 14 residues. CDR3 in amino acids: CASSPGMGTDEQFF. CDR3 coding DNA: TGTGCCAGCAGCCCTGGAATGGGCACAGATGAGCAGTTCTTC.

This CDR3 is CASSSPGTSLREQYF. The CDR3 nucleotides read TGTGCCAGCAGTTCCCCAGGGACTAGCTTGCGCGAGCAGTACTTC. The rearrangement uses TRBV28 and TRBJ2-7; the match to TRBD2 covers 9 bases. The V and J ends lost 4 bases and 6 bases, in that order; junction bases with no gene match: 10. CDR1 is MDHEN and CDR2 is SYDVKM in the germline V gene. The CDR3 has 15 amino acids.

The chain carries TRBV28 and TRBJ2-1, with no clear D. From germline, CDR1 is MDHEN and CDR2 SYDVKM. The CDR3 is 14 amino acids. The V and J ends lost 3 bases and 7 bases respectively, with 13 bases between them. CDR3 in amino acids: CASSLVSRTNEQFF. In nucleotides, the CDR3 is TGTGCCAGCAGTTTGGTATCGAGAACGAATGAGCAGTTCTTC.

The V call is TRBV18, the J call TRBJ1-1; no firm D call. The CDR3 has 14 amino acids. Germline-derived CDR1 and CDR2 are KGHSH and LQKENI. The ends were cut back, 3 bases at V and 1 base at J, with 9 bases in the middle. Here the CDR3 reads CASSPDSSNTEAFF. CDR3 coding DNA: TGTGCCAGCTCACCGGACTCCTCGAACACTGAAGCTTTCTTT. Full variable domain (remainder filled in from reference TRBV18 and TRBJ1-1): NAGVMQNPRHLVRRRGQEARLRCSPMKGHSHVYWYRQLPEEGLKFMVYLQKENIIDESGMPKERFSAEFPKEGPSILRIQQVVRGDSAAYFCASSPDSSNTEAFFGQGTRLTVV.

This chain connects TRBV25-1 to TRBJ1-5, with a weak D call TRBD1 (5 bases). V gave up 4 bases and J gave up 3 bases, with 7 bases separating them. This CDR3 contains 13 residues. The germline gives CDR1 MGHDK, CDR2 SYGVNS. CDR3 coding DNA: TGTGCCAGCAGTGCCGGACACAATCAGCCCCAGCATTTT. It codes for CASSAGHNQPQHF.

This clone has only one observation. This chain joins TRBV4-2 and TRBJ1-6, with unresolved D. CDR1 LGHNA and CDR2 YNFKEQ come from the germline V gene. Deletions cut 0 bases from V and 8 bases from J, with 14 bases between. This CDR3 comprises 16 residues. The CDR3 region has the DNA TGTGCCAGCAGCCAAGAACTGAGGCAGAGACATTCACCCCTCCACTTT. Its protein product is CASSQELRQRHSPLHF.

The chain recombines TRBV11-1 with TRBJ2-3, with 9 bases that match TRBD2. The CDR3 runs to 16 residues. J lost 0 bases, V lost 5 bases, and 6 bases had no gene match. Germline V lookup: CDR1 SGHAT, CDR2 FQDESV (reference sequence). The CDR3 spells CASSTRLAASTDTQYF. The DNA for the CDR3 is TGTGCCAGCAGCACAAGACTAGCGGCTAGCACAGATACGCAGTATTTT.

The chain carries TRBV15 and TRBJ1-6, with D unresolved. With 9 bases removed from V and 5 bases from J, the gap between germline ends came to 11 bases. Germline CDR1 and CDR2: LNHNV and YYDKDF (reference sequence). CDR3 length: 13 amino acids. The CDR3 spells CATGRGNNSPLHF. DNA for the CDR3: TGTGCCACTGGACGGGGAAATAATTCACCCCTCCACTTT.